Included here is one TCR beta chain sequence, with context. The record originates from a study of cytomegalovirus exposure and HLA in healthy donors. The study ran its PCR with 60 Vbeta and 13 Jbeta primers. Profiling relied on immunoSEQ multiplex PCR, and the TCRdb table lists in-frame clones only, not all of them. The table records roughly 200,000 clones, 70% to 85% of them present only once. V was pared by 3 bases and J by 4 bases, with 6 bases of the junction left unmatched. Germline lookup yields CDR1 KGHSH and CDR2 LQKENI. The length of the CDR3 is 16 residues. Material for sequencing was PBMCs. This clonotype was obtained from a woman aged 30 to 39 in good health and CMV-seropositive. The chain recombines TRBV18 with TRBJ2-1; 10 positions agree with TRBD1. Here the CDR3 reads CASSPGGTGVYNEQFF. In DNA, the CDR3 is TGTGCCAGCTCACCGGGCGGGACAGGGGTTTACAATGAGCAGTTCTTC.